This is a list of T cell receptor beta chains from one sample in a study of Ad26.COV2.S vaccination and SARS-CoV-2 variants. Data came from immunoSEQ multiplex PCR; TCRdb stores just in-frame clones and leaves some out. The data hold 300,000 to 450,000 clones, with 70% to 90% observed a single time. The sample here was peripheral blood, taken in a trial of Ad26.COV2.S vaccine versus placebo. The receptors stem from a person aged 18-65 years who received the Ad26.COV2.S COVID-19 vaccine or a placebo. The CDR3 runs from the conserved cysteine through the conserved F or W. A D gene is named only where the DNA matches it firmly. The size field is filled for only some rows; it gives once, few, many or a size class.

D gene,J gene,clone size,V gene,CDR3 protein,CDR3 DNA
NA,TRBJ1-1,NA,TRBV10-3,CAISESGAAGRPEAFF,TGTGCCATCAGTGAGTCAGGGGCGGCAGGGAGGCCTGAAGCTTTCTTT
NA,TRBJ1-4,NA,TRBV18,CASSPREIRGEKLFF,TGTGCCAGCTCACCGAGGGAGATTCGGGGCGAAAAACTGTTTTTT
NA,TRBJ2-7,NA,TRBV15,CATSRDPGTNYEQYF,TGTGCCACCAGCAGAGACCCCGGGACAAACTACGAGCAGTACTTC
TRBD2,TRBJ2-7,NA,TRBV6-5,CASSPGTSLYEQYF,TGTGCCAGCAGTCCCGGGACTAGTTTATACGAGCAGTACTTC
NA,TRBJ2-7,NA,TRBV27,CASSASRLGSYEQYF,TGTGCCAGCAGTGCATCCCGTTTGGGCTCCTACGAGCAGTACTTC
NA,TRBJ2-2,NA,TRBV5-1,CASSLGGPAPGELFF,TGCGCCAGCAGCTTGGGTGGTCCCGCGCCCGGGGAGCTGTTTTTT
NA,TRBJ2-7,NA,TRBV7-9,CASSLRLGGSYEQYF,TGTGCCAGCAGCTTACGTCTAGGGGGGAGCTACGAGCAGTACTTC
NA,TRBJ1-1,once,TRBV9,CASSVDWGSEAFF,TGTGCCAGCAGCGTAGATTGGGGATCTGAAGCTTTCTTT
TRBD1,TRBJ1-5,NA,TRBV30,CAWSADRPQGPQHF,TGTGCCTGGAGTGCGGACAGGCCGCAAGGGCCCCAGCATTTT
TRBD2,TRBJ2-1,NA,TRBV5-1,CASSFVAGSYNEQFF,TGCGCCAGCAGCTTTGTAGCGGGGAGCTACAATGAGCAGTTCTTC
NA,TRBJ2-1,few,TRBV5-1,CASSPDVPNEQFF,TGCGCCAGCAGCCCGGACGTCCCAAATGAGCAGTTCTTC
NA,TRBJ2-3,few,TRBV24-1,CATSGRGPSTDTQYF,TGTGCCACCAGTGGGCGGGGTCCAAGCACAGATACGCAGTATTTT
TRBD2,TRBJ2-1,NA,TRBV7-2,CASSFLAGGPYNEQFF,TGTGCCAGCAGCTTTTTAGCGGGGGGACCCTACAATGAGCAGTTCTTC
NA,TRBJ2-7,NA,TRBV19,CASSLSAEISYEQYF,TGTGCCAGTAGTCTCTCGGCGGAAATCTCCTACGAGCAGTACTTC
NA,TRBJ1-6,NA,TRBV4-3,CASSQEGGVRFSLHF,TGCGCCAGCAGCCAAGAGGGGGGGGTCCGGTTCTCCCTCCACTTT
TRBD1,TRBJ2-5,once,TRBV5-1,CASSQGGTGGLETQYF,TGCGCCAGCAGCCAAGGTGGGACAGGGGGCCTGGAGACCCAGTACTTC
NA,TRBJ1-4,NA,TRBV28,CASSWTWSGEKLFF,TGTGCCAGCAGTTGGACGTGGTCGGGAGAAAAACTGTTTTTT
NA,TRBJ2-5,NA,TRBV9,CASSPSNSGGGETQYF,TGTGCCAGCAGCCCAAGCAATAGCGGAGGGGGGGAGACCCAGTACTTC
NA,TRBJ2-7,once,TRBV6-2/TRBV6-3,CASSSDPRGIYEQYF,TGTGCCAGCAGTTCTGACCCTCGAGGGATCTACGAGCAGTACTTC
NA,TRBJ2-1,NA,TRBV10-2,CASTGGGGSSYNEQFF,TGCGCCAGCACTGGAGGGGGGGGAAGCTCCTACAATGAGCAGTTCTTC
NA,TRBJ2-7,NA,TRBV11-3,CASSFSTVGGYEQYF,TGTGCCAGCAGCTTTAGTACTGTGGGGGGCTACGAGCAGTACTTC
TRBD1,TRBJ1-5,NA,TRBV27,CASSPDRSPTNQPQHF,TGTGCCAGCAGCCCGGACAGGTCCCCCACAAATCAGCCCCAGCATTTT
NA,TRBJ2-7,NA,TRBV28,CASSFSGLYEQYF,TGTGCCAGCAGTTTTTCGGGTCTCTACGAGCAGTACTTC
TRBD2,TRBJ2-7,once,TRBV11-2,CASSYPGTSGFQYEQYF,TGTGCCAGCAGCTACCCCGGGACTAGCGGGTTCCAATACGAGCAGTACTTC
NA,TRBJ1-1,NA,TRBV28,CASSLYPINSFF,TGTGCCAGCAGTTTATACCCGATAAACTCTTTCTTT
TRBD2,TRBJ2-7,NA,TRBV11-2,CASSAAGGREQYF,TGTGCCAGCAGCGCAGCGGGAGGGCGCGAGCAGTACTTC
TRBD1,TRBJ1-4,NA,TRBV5-4,CASSPGQGGTNEKLFF,TGTGCCAGCAGCCCCGGACAGGGCGGGACTAATGAAAAACTGTTTTTT
NA,TRBJ2-5,NA,TRBV6-5,CASSFLGSETQYF,TGTGCCAGCAGTTTTTTGGGATCGGAGACCCAGTACTTC
TRBD1,TRBJ2-5,NA,TRBV6-5,CASRTPGGLETQYF,TGTGCCAGCCGAACGCCAGGGGGCTTGGAGACCCAGTACTTC
NA,TRBJ2-3,NA,TRBV2,CASSDSFRRGRGDTQYF,TGTGCCAGCAGTGATTCCTTCAGGAGGGGGAGGGGCGATACGCAGTATTTT
TRBD1,TRBJ2-1,NA,TRBV4-3,CASSKQGPSSYNEQFF,TGCGCCAGCAGCAAACAGGGGCCAAGCTCCTACAATGAGCAGTTCTTC
NA,TRBJ2-7,NA,TRBV27,CASSFRGSYEQYF,TGTGCCAGCAGTTTTCGGGGTTCCTACGAGCAGTACTTC
TRBD2,TRBJ2-1,NA,TRBV9,CASSVGGRADEQFF,TGTGCCAGCAGCGTAGGCGGGAGGGCCGATGAGCAGTTCTTC
NA,TRBJ2-3,NA,TRBV7-2,CASSVGDGFTDTQYF,TGTGCCAGCAGCGTAGGGGACGGATTCACAGATACGCAGTATTTT
NA,TRBJ2-3,NA,TRBV4-3,CASSQWTLKGGTDTQYF,TGCGCCAGCAGCCAATGGACTCTAAAGGGGGGTACAGATACGCAGTATTTT